The 16 T cell receptor beta chains presented below share a single source sample, sequenced in a study of T cell changes during pregnancy in multiple sclerosis. Clones were sequenced by immunoSEQ multiplex PCR, and TCRdb holds only the in-frame ones, with some missing. The data show 20,000 to 25,000 clones, 75% to 95% seen once. The sequences come from CD4+ T cells from peripheral blood mononuclear cells, collected in the third trimester of pregnancy. The receptors were sampled from a female donor with multiple sclerosis, enrolled in a pregnancy study.

The gene calls are TRBV9 and TRBJ2-2, with D uncertain. Germline V gene lookup returns CDR1 SGDLS and CDR2 YYNGEE. Deletions cut 4 bases from V and 9 bases from J, with 10 bases between. CDR3 size: 12 residues. CDR3 loop: CASSPLSRELFF. The CDR3 DNA sequence: TGTGCCAGCAGCCCCCTTAGCAGGGAGCTGTTTTTT.

Details on this clone: Different DNA sequences within this sample yield the same CDR3. The chain recombines TRBV7-3 with TRBJ1-1; tentative D call: TRBD1 (6 bases). V was clipped by 0 bases and J by 3 bases, with 8 bases between them. CDR1 is SGHTA and CDR2 is FQGTGA in the germline V gene. There are 14 residues in the CDR3. The CDR3 loop reads CASSLTGGDTEAFF. The CDR3 nucleotides read TGTGCCAGCAGCTTAACAGGGGGAGACACTGAAGCTTTCTTT.

The chain uses TRBV28 and TRBJ1-1, with 7 positions matching TRBD1. This CDR3 is 14 amino acids long. Germline loops: CDR1 MDHEN, CDR2 SYDVKM. J lost 7 bases, V lost 4 bases, and 9 bases had no gene match. The CDR3 loop reads CASSSPGQVDEAFF. DNA for the CDR3: TGTGCCAGCAGTTCTCCTGGACAGGTGGATGAAGCTTTCTTT.

The chain uses TRBV9 and TRBJ1-2; 12 nucleotides match TRBD1. The germline V gene has CDR1 SGDLS and CDR2 YYNGEE. Germline trimming cut 8 bases from V and 6 bases from J; bases unmatched to any gene: 11. The CDR3 runs 15 residues. The CDR3 nucleotides read TGTGCCAGTTCCCGGGACAGGGGGCGCGAGAATGGCTACACCTTC. This codes for CASSRDRGRENGYTF. Full variable domain (rest looked up from reference TRBV9 and TRBJ1-2): DSGVTQTPKHLITATGQRVTLRCSPRSGDLSVYWYQQSLDQGLQFLIQYYNGEERAKGNILERFSAQQFPDLHSELNLSSLELGDSALYFCASSRDRGRENGYTFGSGTRLTVV.

The chain has TRBV5-4 and TRBJ2-1; 7 bases are a match to TRBD2. The CDR3 loop spans 18 amino acids. The J segment lost 7 bases and the V segment lost 1 base, leaving 17 bases of the junction unmatched. CDR1 and CDR2 from the germline V gene are SGHNT and YYREEE (reference sequence). The CDR3, as DNA: TGTGCCAGCAGCTTGCGTCCTGGCGGGGGACCTTCGCGGAATGAGCAGTTCTTC. Amino acid sequence: CASSLRPGGGPSRNEQFF.

This rearrangement joins TRBV19 to TRBJ1-2; the match to TRBD1 covers 8 bases. The CDR3 covers 14 residues. Germline V gene data show CDR1 as LNHDA and CDR2 as SQIVND (reference sequence). The junction had 2 bases not matched to a gene; V was cut back by 2 bases and J by 3 bases. The CDR3, as DNA: TGTGCCAGTAGTATAACAGGGGGACACTATGGCTACACCTTC. Residues: CASSITGGHYGYTF.

The gene calls are TRBV7-9 and TRBJ2-3, with TRBD1 identical over 7 bases. V was pared by 2 bases and J by 0 bases, with 2 bases of the junction left unmatched. CDR3 length: 15 amino acids. In germline, CDR1 is SEHNR, CDR2 FQNEAQ (reference sequence). The CDR3 loop is CASSLSGGSTDTQYF. The CDR3, as DNA: TGTGCCAGCAGCTTATCAGGGGGTAGCACAGATACGCAGTATTTT.

The chain is built from TRBV10-2 and TRBJ2-1; 7 nucleotides align to TRBD2. Germline CDR1 and CDR2: WSHSY and SAAADI. This CDR3 has 15 residues. Unmatched junction bases numbered 8, after V lost 5 bases and J lost 4 bases. In DNA form, the CDR3 reads TGCGCCAGCAGTCTCACCAGCGGGGAATACAATGAGCAGTTCTTC. Translated, it gives CASSLTSGEYNEQFF.

The CDR3 nucleotides are TGCGCCAGCAGCCAAGACAAGAGCTCCTACAATGAGCAGTTCTTC. It is translated as CASSQDKSSYNEQFF. The J gene is TRBJ2-1, the V gene TRBV4-3; D is undetermined. Trimming took off 0 bases at V and 0 bases at J, with 6 bases between the two ends. The CDR3 contains 15 residues. The germline V gene has CDR1 LGHNA and CDR2 YSLEER.

The table lists this clone with a few counts. The chain is built from TRBV2 and TRBJ2-2; 7 nucleotides agree with TRBD2. Looked up from germline, CDR1 is SNHLY and CDR2 is FYNNEI. The V segment lost 6 bases and the J segment 4 bases; nucleotides outside the gene matches: 5. The CDR3 is made up of 14 amino acids. The CDR3 region is CASRGLVGTGELFF. The CDR3 bases are TGTGCCAGCAGAGGACTAGTTGGCACCGGGGAGCTGTTTTTT.

The chain recombines TRBV7-6 with TRBJ2-5, with D unclear. CDR3 length: 14 amino acids. Trimming removed 1 base at V and 3 bases at J, with 9 bases between. Looked up from germline, CDR1 is SGHVS and CDR2 is FNYEAQ. Written as DNA, the CDR3 is TGTGCCAGCAGCTTAGACTTACGGGAAGAGACCCAGTACTTC. Its protein is CASSLDLREETQYF.

The CDR3 region is CASSQAPWVGQGNEKLFF. CDR3 bases: TGCGCCAGCAGCCAAGCTCCCTGGGTAGGACAGGGCAATGAAAAACTGTTTTTT. V usage is TRBV4-3 and J usage is TRBJ1-4; 8 nucleotides line up with TRBD1. This CDR3 is 18 amino acids long. V was pared by 1 base and J by 5 bases, with 12 bases of the junction left unmatched. Germline V CDR1 and CDR2: LGHNA, YSLEER.

V usage is TRBV5-1 and J usage is TRBJ2-1, with 7 bases that match TRBD2. The V gene's germline CDR1 is SGHRS and CDR2 YFSETQ. With 3 bases clipped from V and 9 bases from J, the junction kept 12 bases outside the gene matches. This CDR3 contains 15 residues. CDR3 region: CASSSIAGLASEQFF. In nucleotides, the CDR3 is TGCGCCAGCAGCTCTATAGCGGGCCTCGCCAGTGAGCAGTTCTTC.

This chain links TRBV5-4 with TRBJ1-2, with D possibly being TRBD1 (6 bases). In germline, CDR1 is SGHNT, CDR2 YYREEE (reference sequence). V lost 5 bases to trimming and J lost 6 bases, with 14 bases between them. This CDR3 contains 13 residues. This chain's CDR3 is CASSLSGANGYTF. The DNA of the CDR3 is TGTGCCAGCAGTTTGTCAGGGGCAAATGGCTACACCTTC.

V gene TRBV18 combines with J gene TRBJ1-2, with TRBD1 matching over 7 bases. This CDR3 contains 14 residues. The germline gives CDR1 KGHSH, CDR2 LQKENI. V was clipped by 3 bases and J by 4 bases; unmatched bases: 5. CDR3 amino acids: CASSPAPGGYGYTF. In DNA, the CDR3 is TGTGCCAGCTCACCGGCGCCAGGGGGCTATGGCTACACCTTC.

The DNA for the CDR3 is TGTGCCAGCAGCCTCGGTTTGGCAGGTGACCTATTAGGGGATGGCTACACCTTC. This sequence encodes CASSLGLAGDLLGDGYTF. This chain uses TRBV5-6 with TRBJ1-2, with a weak D call TRBD1 (5 bases). Looked up from germline, CDR1 is SGHDT and CDR2 is YYEEEE. V lost 4 bases to trimming and J lost 6 bases, with 28 bases between them. This CDR3 has 18 residues.